A selection of T cell receptor beta chains follows, all from one sample in a study of blood T cell repertoires in COVID-19. Clones were sequenced by immunoSEQ multiplex PCR, and TCRdb holds only the in-frame ones, with some missing. Here the sample spans approximately 260,000 clones, about four fifths being singletons. Sequences were obtained from PBMCs or T cells enriched from blood (not recorded which). The receptor set was obtained from a man aged 50 or older who had recovered from COVID-19. Each CDR3 is given with its conserved first and last residue. Each record gives: V gene, clone size, J gene, D gene, CDR3 DNA, CDR3 protein. The D gene is left open where the match is weak. Size tells how often a clone was seen (once, few, many) or the class of an expanded clone, and some rows leave it out.

TRBV27	-	TRBJ1-1	-	TGTGCCAGCAGTTTTTCTTCTCGGAACACTGAAGCTTTCTTT	CASSFSSRNTEAFF
TRBV5-5	few	TRBJ1-5	-	TGTGCCAGCAGCCTATGGGAGGGGCTGAGTCAGCCCCAGCATTTT	CASSLWEGLSQPQHF
TRBV2	many	TRBJ1-5	-	TGTGCCAGCAGTGATGAAAGGGGAAATCAGCCCCAGCATTTT	CASSDERGNQPQHF
TRBV7-9	-	TRBJ1-1	-	TGTGCCAGCAAGGCGGGTAGATTTAACACTGAAGCTTTCTTT	CASKAGRFNTEAFF
TRBV27	-	TRBJ1-2	-	TGTGCCAGCAGTTTAAGGCAGGGCTATGGCTACACCTTC	CASSLRQGYGYTF
TRBV4-3	-	TRBJ2-1	-	TGCGCCAGCAGCCTCCAAACAGGATCCTACAATGAGCAGTTCTTC	CASSLQTGSYNEQFF
TRBV9	-	TRBJ2-2	-	TGTGCCAGCAGCGTAGACCCCTGGAGGCAGGGGCCCGGGGAGCTGTTTTTT	CASSVDPWRQGPGELFF
TRBV7-2	-	TRBJ2-7	-	TGTGCCAGCAGACGCGGGACCGTTGACTACGAGCAGTACTTC	CASRRGTVDYEQYF
TRBV19	-	TRBJ2-7	-	TGTGCCAGTAGTATTGCGGACAGTATGGGCTACGAGCAGTACTTC	CASSIADSMGYEQYF
TRBV12-3/TRBV12-4	-	TRBJ2-5	-	TGTGCCACCTCGCACGGGGAGACCCAGTACTTC	CATSHGETQYF
TRBV12-3/TRBV12-4	-	TRBJ2-1	-	TGTGCCAGCAGTTTAGGGATGGTCCAGCGGCAGTTCTTC	CASSLGMVQRQFF
TRBV7-2	-	TRBJ1-4	TRBD1	TGTGCCAGCAGCTTGAACAGGGGAGTTGAAAAACTGTTTTTT	CASSLNRGVEKLFF
TRBV30	-	TRBJ2-7	-	TGTGCCTGGAGTCGGGACAATGGGCAGTACTTC	CAWSRDNGQYF
TRBV27	once	TRBJ2-2	TRBD2	TGTGCCAGCAGATCGAATGGACTAGCGGCGCCGAACACCGGGGAGCTGTTTTTT	CASRSNGLAAPNTGELFF
TRBV5-1	-	TRBJ1-5	-	TGCGCCAGCAGCCGTGACGGGAAAAATCAGCCCCAGCATTTT	CASSRDGKNQPQHF
TRBV6-2/TRBV6-3	-	TRBJ2-4	-	TGTGCCAGCAGTTACGAAGGGGCTTGGAACATTCAGTACTTC	CASSYEGAWNIQYF